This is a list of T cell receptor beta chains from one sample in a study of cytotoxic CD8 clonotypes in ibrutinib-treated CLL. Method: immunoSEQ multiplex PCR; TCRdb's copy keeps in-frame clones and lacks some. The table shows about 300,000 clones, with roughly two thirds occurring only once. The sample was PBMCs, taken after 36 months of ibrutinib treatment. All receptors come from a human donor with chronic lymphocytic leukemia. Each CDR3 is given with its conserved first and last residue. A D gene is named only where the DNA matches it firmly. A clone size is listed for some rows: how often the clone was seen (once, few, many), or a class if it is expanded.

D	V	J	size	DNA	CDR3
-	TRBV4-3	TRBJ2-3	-	TGCGCCAGCAGTCCTACTAGCAGGGCGGCAGATACGCAGTATTTT	CASSPTSRAADTQYF
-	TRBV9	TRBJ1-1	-	TGTGCCAGCAGACCCCCTCAGACCATCGGTGGAGCTTTCTTT	CASRPPQTIGGAFF
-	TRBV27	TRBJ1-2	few	TGTGCCAGCAGTCCCACTTCCCAAACAGGGAGCTATGGCTACACCTTC	CASSPTSQTGSYGYTF
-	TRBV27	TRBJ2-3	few	TGTGCCAGCAGTTTATCCATCCAAGGGACAGATACGCAGTATTTT	CASSLSIQGTDTQYF
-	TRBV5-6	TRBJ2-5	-	TGTGCCAGCAGCTCCCTGACAGGTACCGAAGAGACCCAGTACTTC	CASSSLTGTEETQYF
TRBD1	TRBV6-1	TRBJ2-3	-	TGTGCCAGCAGTGACTGGACAGGGTTCGGCACAGATACGCAGTATTTT	CASSDWTGFGTDTQYF
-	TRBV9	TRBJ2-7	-	TGTGCCAGCAGCGTAGGAGGGGTCGGGGGTGCGGGCTACGAGCAGTACTTC	CASSVGGVGGAGYEQYF
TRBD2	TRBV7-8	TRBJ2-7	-	TGTGCCAGCAGCTACCAACTAGCGGGGGGAGCAGGCGAGCAGTACTTC	CASSYQLAGGAGEQYF
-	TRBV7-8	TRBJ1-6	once	TGTGCCAGCAGCCCGTCCCTCCAGGCGTCCAGCTCCTATAATTCACCCCTCCACTTT	CASSPSLQASSSYNSPLHF
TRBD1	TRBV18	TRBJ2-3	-	TGTGCCAGCTCACCACCGCGGTACGACAGGGGCGCAGATACGCAGTATTTT	CASSPPRYDRGADTQYF
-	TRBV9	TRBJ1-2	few	TGTGCCAGCAGCGTAGGTGATGGCTACACCTTC	CASSVGDGYTF
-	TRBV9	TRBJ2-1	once	TGTGCCAGCAGCGTAACCTACGCGGCGTCCTACAATGAGCAGTTCTTC	CASSVTYAASYNEQFF
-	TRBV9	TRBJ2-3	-	TGTGCCAGCAGCGTAGGCCCGGCGAGCACAGATACGCAGTATTTT	CASSVGPASTDTQYF
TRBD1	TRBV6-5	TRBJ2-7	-	TGTGCCAGCAGCATGACAGGGGAAGGCTCCTACGAGCAGTACTTC	CASSMTGEGSYEQYF
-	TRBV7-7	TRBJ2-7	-	TGTGCCAGCAGCTTACCTGGTGCGGGGCACTACGAGCAGTACTTC	CASSLPGAGHYEQYF
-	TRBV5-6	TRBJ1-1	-	TGTGCCAGCAGCTTGGCCCTGGACGGATCGAACACTGAAGCTTTCTTT	CASSLALDGSNTEAFF
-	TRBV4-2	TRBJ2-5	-	TGTGCCAGCAGCCAGGCCGGGACAGAGACCCAGTACTTC	CASSQAGTETQYF
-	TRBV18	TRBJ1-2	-	TGTGCCAGCTCACCAGCGGGGATAGGATATGGCTACACCTTC	CASSPAGIGYGYTF
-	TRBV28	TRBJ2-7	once	TGTGCCAGCAGGAATGCCGGGACCCCCTACGAGCAGTACTTC	CASRNAGTPYEQYF
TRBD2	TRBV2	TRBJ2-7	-	TGTGCCAGCAGGGGACTAGCGGGCTACTCCTACGAGCAGTACTTC	CASRGLAGYSYEQYF
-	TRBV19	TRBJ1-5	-	TGTGCCAGTAGTATAGTCCTTACAAGCAATCAGCCCCAGCATTTT	CASSIVLTSNQPQHF
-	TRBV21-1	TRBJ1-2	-	TGTGCCAGCATCAACTCCTCGTGGACAGGGAATTGTGGCTACACCTTC	CASINSSWTGNCGYTF
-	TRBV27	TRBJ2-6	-	TGTGCCAGCAGTTTATCGAGCTCTCCGTTCAACGTCCTGACTTTC	CASSLSSSPFNVLTF
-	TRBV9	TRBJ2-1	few	TGTGCCAGCAGCGCCCCGAACAACAATGAGCAGTTCTTC	CASSAPNNNEQFF
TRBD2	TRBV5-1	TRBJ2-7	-	TGCGCCAGCAGTCGGGCCATGACTAGCGGGAGCTACGAGCAGTACTTC	CASSRAMTSGSYEQYF
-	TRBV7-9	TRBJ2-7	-	TGTGCCAGCAGCTACGGGACTCTGGGTAGCGAGCAGTACTTC	CASSYGTLGSEQYF
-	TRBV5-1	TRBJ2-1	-	TGCGCCAGCAGCTTGGGGCCGACAAATGAGCAGTTCTTC	CASSLGPTNEQFF
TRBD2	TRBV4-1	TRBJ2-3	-	TGCGCCAGCAGCCAAGACCGGGGGGGCAACACAGATACGCAGTATTTT	CASSQDRGGNTDTQYF
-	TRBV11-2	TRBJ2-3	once	TGTGCCAGCAGCCCGTTTGTGGCTAGCACAGATACGCAGTATTTT	CASSPFVASTDTQYF
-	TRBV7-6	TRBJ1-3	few	TGTGCCAGCAGCTTAGCCGGGACGGGAAACGCCATATATTTT	CASSLAGTGNAIYF
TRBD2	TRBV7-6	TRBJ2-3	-	TGTGCCAGCAGCTTAGGTCGGGTAGCGGGAGGGCGCACAGATACGCAGTATTTT	CASSLGRVAGGRTDTQYF
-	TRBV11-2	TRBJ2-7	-	TGTGCCAGCAGCCCAGAGGGAGGAGGCCAGAATGGGCAGTACTTC	CASSPEGGGQNGQYF
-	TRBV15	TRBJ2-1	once	TGTGCCACCAGCAGAGCCAAATACAATGAGCAGTTCTTC	CATSRAKYNEQFF
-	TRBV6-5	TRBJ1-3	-	TGTGCCAGCAGTTACCCATTCTCAGGGTACACCATATATTTT	CASSYPFSGYTIYF
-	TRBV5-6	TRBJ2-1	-	TGTGCCAGCAGCACCGGCCCTAGCACCCCAAACAATGAGCAGTTCTTC	CASSTGPSTPNNEQFF
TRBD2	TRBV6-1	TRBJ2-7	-	TGTGCCAGCAGCCTAGCGGGGGGATCCTACGAGCAGTACTTC	CASSLAGGSYEQYF
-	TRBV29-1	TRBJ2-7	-	TGCAGCGTTGTGGGGGAATACGAGCAGTACTTC	CSVVGEYEQYF
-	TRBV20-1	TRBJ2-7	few	TGCAGTGCTGCCCCAGCACCTGGGCAGTACTTC	CSAAPAPGQYF
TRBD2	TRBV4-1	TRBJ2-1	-	TGCGCCAGCAGCCAAGTCGGGGGGTATTCCTACAATGAGCAGTTCTTC	CASSQVGGYSYNEQFF
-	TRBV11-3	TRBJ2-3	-	TGTGCCAGCAGCTTACGAGGGGCAGATACGCAGTATTTT	CASSLRGADTQYF
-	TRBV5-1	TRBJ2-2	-	TGCGCCAGCAGCTTGTTCTTCGGGACCGACACCGGGGAGCTGTTTTTT	CASSLFFGTDTGELFF
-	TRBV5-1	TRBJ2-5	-	TGCGCCAGCAACCTGGGGAGCCAAGAGACCCAGTACTTC	CASNLGSQETQYF
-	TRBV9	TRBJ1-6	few	TGTGCCAGCACCAGTCAAATGGATTCACCCCTCCACTTT	CASTSQMDSPLHF
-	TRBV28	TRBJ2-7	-	TGTGCCAGCACCCCTGGCGCGACCTCCTACGAGCAGTACTTC	CASTPGATSYEQYF
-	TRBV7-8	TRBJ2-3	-	TGTGCCAGCAGCTTATCGAGGTTTCCCGCTACAGATACGCAGTATTTT	CASSLSRFPATDTQYF
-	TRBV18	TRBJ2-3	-	TGTGCCAGCTCACCCAGGACAGACAGCACAGATACGCAGTATTTT	CASSPRTDSTDTQYF
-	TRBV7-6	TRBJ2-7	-	TGTGCCAGCAGCCTAGACAGAACCTACGAGCAGTACTTC	CASSLDRTYEQYF
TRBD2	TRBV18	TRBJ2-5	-	TGTGCCAGCTCACCCGGACTAGCCCAAGAGACCCAGTACTTC	CASSPGLAQETQYF
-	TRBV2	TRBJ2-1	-	TGTGCCAGCAGTGATTACGTTTATCCCTACAATGAGCAGTTCTTC	CASSDYVYPYNEQFF
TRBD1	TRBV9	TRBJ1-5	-	TGTGCCAGCAGCTCCAGGGACAGGGGGCCGCATAGCAATCAGCCCCAGCATTTT	CASSSRDRGPHSNQPQHF
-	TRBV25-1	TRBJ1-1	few	TGTGCCACCCAACAGAGTGGGTTGGGTGCTTTCTTT	CATQQSGLGAFF
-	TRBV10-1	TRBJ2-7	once	TGCGCCAGCAGTGATTACTTTGGGGCGGGATTCCACGAGCAGTACTTC	CASSDYFGAGFHEQYF
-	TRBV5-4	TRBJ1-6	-	TGTGCCAGCAGCATACAGGCGGTAGGGCGAATCGGTTCACCCCTCCACTTT	CASSIQAVGRIGSPLHF